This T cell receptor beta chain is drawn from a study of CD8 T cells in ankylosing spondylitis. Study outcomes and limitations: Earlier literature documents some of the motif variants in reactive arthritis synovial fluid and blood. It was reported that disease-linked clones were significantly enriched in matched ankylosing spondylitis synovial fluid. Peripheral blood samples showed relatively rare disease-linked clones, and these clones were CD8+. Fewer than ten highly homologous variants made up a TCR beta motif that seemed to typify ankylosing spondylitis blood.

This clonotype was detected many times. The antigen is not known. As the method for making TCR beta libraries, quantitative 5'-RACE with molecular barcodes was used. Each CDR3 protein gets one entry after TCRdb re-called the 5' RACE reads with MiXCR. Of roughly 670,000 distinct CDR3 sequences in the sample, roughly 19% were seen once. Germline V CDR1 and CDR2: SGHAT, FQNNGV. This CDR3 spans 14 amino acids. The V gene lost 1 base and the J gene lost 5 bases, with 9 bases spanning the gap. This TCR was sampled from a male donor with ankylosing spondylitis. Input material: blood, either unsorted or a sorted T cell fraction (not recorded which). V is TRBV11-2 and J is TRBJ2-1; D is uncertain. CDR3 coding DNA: TGTGCCAGCAGCTTAGCTTCTGCGAACAATGAGCAGTTCTTC. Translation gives CASSLASANNEQFF.